Each of the 30 T cell receptor beta chains below was sequenced from the same sample in a study of blood T cells in healthy people across ages. Together with a sample-barcoded 5' primer, a J-beta primer mix was included in a second PCR lasting roughly 6 to 12 cycles. TCRdb analysed the 5' RACE reads with MiXCR anew, one entry per CDR3 protein. The table lists about 1,800,000 distinct CDR3 sequences, about 30% of them singletons. The sequenced material came from blood. These receptors came from a woman between 25 and 40 years old in good health.

This clonotype has just a few counts. The chain employs TRBV4-2 and TRBJ2-1; TRBD2 aligns across 11 bases. Looked up from germline, CDR1 is LGHNA and CDR2 is YNFKEQ. The trim removed 4 bases at V and 9 bases at J, leaving 11 bases unmatched. The length of the CDR3 is 16 residues. CDR3: CASSRNIAGGPIEQFF. For the CDR3, the DNA is TGTGCCAGCAGCCGAAACATAGCGGGGGGGCCGATTGAGCAGTTCTTC.

A few counts support this clonotype. Here the CDR3 reads CSARDRTSGSRLFF. CDR3 DNA: TGCAGTGCTAGAGATCGGACTAGCGGGTCTCGCCTGTTCTTC. The rearrangement links TRBV20-1 to TRBJ2-1; 11 nucleotides match TRBD2. V shed 0 bases, J shed 15 bases, and the junction held 10 bases outside the gene matches. Looked up from germline, CDR1 is DFQATT and CDR2 is SNEGSKA (reference sequence). The length of the CDR3 is 14 residues.

The table lists this clonotype with a few counts. J is TRBJ2-4 and V is TRBV15; possibly TRBD1 for D (6 bases). The DNA end is a closer match to TRBJ2-7, so the J assignment may be wrong. Germline V lookup: CDR1 LNHNV, CDR2 YYDKDF (reference sequence). CDR3 length: 16 residues. The CDR3 region has the DNA TGTGCCACCAGCAGAGATCTAGGGCAGGGGTCCGACGAGCAGTACTTC. Its protein product is CATSRDLGQGSDEQYF.

J is TRBJ2-1 and V is TRBV4-1, with D possibly called TRBD1 or TRBD2 (6 bases each). CDR3 size: 13 residues. The V gene lost 8 bases and the J gene lost 8 bases, with 16 bases spanning the gap. Looked up from germline, CDR1 is MGHRA and CDR2 is YSYEKL. Written as DNA, the CDR3 is TGCGCCAGCGAAGGAAGGGGGGCGGATGAGCAGTTCTTC. This sequence encodes CASEGRGADEQFF.

V and J are TRBV12-3 or TRBV12-4 and TRBJ2-7, with 8 bases fitting TRBD2. The trim removed 3 bases at V and 1 base at J, leaving 8 bases unmatched. The CDR3 has 16 amino acids. The CDR3 sequence is CASSFSPIAGSYEQYF. Written as DNA, the CDR3 is TGTGCCAGCAGTTTCTCTCCTATAGCGGGGTCCTACGAGCAGTACTTC.

In this sample, this clonotype turned up a few times. This chain joins TRBV21-1 and TRBJ2-7; TRBD2 reflects the table's D call only, with no check against the DNA. TRBV21-1 corresponds to a pseudogene. The CDR3 spans 17 residues. For the CDR3, the DNA is TGTGCCAGCAGCAAATTTGGGACTAGCGGGAGGCCGGGTGAGCAGTACTTC. Residues: CASSKFGTSGRPGEQYF.

The chain combines TRBV29-1 with TRBJ2-4, with a weak D call TRBD2 (6 bases). This CDR3 has 12 amino acids. V lost 8 bases and J lost 15, with 23 bases in between. Per germline, CDR1 SQVTM and CDR2 ANQGSEA. CDR3: CSYSRDLDERYF. DNA for the CDR3: TGCAGCTACAGCCGGGACTTGGACGAGCGGTACTTC.

This rearrangement joins TRBV4-1 to TRBJ1-5; weak D call: TRBD1 (6 bases). V was pared by 1 base and J by 3 bases, with 16 bases between. This CDR3 contains 17 residues. Germline V gives CDR1 MGHRA, CDR2 YSYEKL. CDR3 nucleotide sequence: TGCGCCAGCAGCCAAGTGGGTGCAAGGGGGGACAATCAGCCCCAGCATTTT. This codes for CASSQVGARGDNQPQHF.

J is TRBJ2-5 and V is TRBV29-1, with TRBD2 identical over 8 bases. After removal of 7 bases from V and 11 bases from J, the junction contained 15 bases not matched to a gene. Germline V CDR1 and CDR2: SQVTM, ANQGSEA. The CDR3 is 13 amino acids. CDR3 bases: TGCAGCGCCAAGCACGGGGGGGCCGCTGAGCAGTACTTC. It specifies CSAKHGGAAEQYF.

This rearrangement joins TRBV24-1 to TRBJ2-1; D gene uncertain. CDR1 and CDR2 (germline): KGHDR, SFDVKD. The CDR3 has 12 residues. The V end lost 6 bases, the J end lost 6 bases, and 8 bases lay between the germline ends. The CDR3 DNA reads as TGTGCCACCAGTAAGACGGGCAATGAGCAGTTCTTC. This sequence encodes CATSKTGNEQFF.

As regards this clonotype: One base away lies a much larger clone, so this may be a sequencing read error. The conserved phenylalanine or tryptophan normally closing the CDR3 is absent here, so this likely arose from a read error. CDR3 in DNA: TGCAGCGTTGTTAGGGATGGTGAGACCCAGTACTTG. Protein: CSVVRDGETQYL. The rearrangement joins TRBV29-1 to TRBJ2-5; D is uncertain. V gave up 4 bases and J gave up 5 bases, with 11 bases separating them. CDR1 is SQVTM and CDR2 is ANQGSEA in the germline V gene. The CDR3 has 12 amino acids.

There are a few counts of this clonotype. The chain is built from TRBV29-1 and TRBJ2-3; D may correspond to TRBD1 or TRBD2 (6 bases each). V shed 3 bases and J shed 2 bases, with 12 bases lying between them. Germline CDR1 is SQVTM and CDR2 is ANQGSEA. This CDR3 is 14 amino acids long. The CDR3 DNA reads as TGCAGCGTTGAGGGGGGCCGAACCACAGATACGCAGTATTTT. It translates to CSVEGGRTTDTQYF.

This clonotype appeared a few times. The chain carries TRBV4-1 and TRBJ2-5, with D possibly called TRBD1 or TRBD2 (5 bases each). The germline CDR1 and CDR2 sequences are MGHRA and YSYEKL. CDR3 length: 14 amino acids. V dropped 3 bases and J dropped 3 bases, with 11 bases sitting between them. The CDR3 here is CASSQQGPEETQYF. CDR3 nucleotides: TGCGCCAGCAGCCAGCAGGGACCAGAAGAGACCCAGTACTTC.

To note about this clonotype: At one boundary the junction diverges from the germline segment, which might be a read error. CDR3 DNA sequence: TGCGCCAGCAGCTTGGGAGGGGGAGATACGCGGTATTTT. This translates into CASSLGGGDTRYF. The rearrangement links TRBV5-1 to TRBJ2-3; D perhaps matches TRBD1 (6 bases). The CDR3 consists of 13 residues. Germline V gene data show CDR1 as SGHRS and CDR2 as YFSETQ.

This clonotype was recorded a few times. This chain connects TRBV20-1 to TRBJ1-1; TRBD1 might be the D (5 bases). The germline V gene has CDR1 DFQATT and CDR2 SNEGSKA (reference sequence). The CDR3 loop spans 14 amino acids. V was trimmed by 6 bases and J by 1 base, leaving 15 bases between them. DNA of the CDR3: TGCAGTGCCATAGAGCCCGGGGCGAACACTGAAGCTTTCTTT. Translated, it gives CSAIEPGANTEAFF.

This clonotype was recorded many times. This rearrangement joins TRBV7-2 to TRBJ2-1; D unresolved. V was cut by 0 bases and J by 7 bases, with 4 bases left in between. Germline assignment: CDR1 SGHTA and CDR2 FQGNSA. CDR3 length: 12 residues. CDR3 loop: CASSLAINEQFF. The CDR3 region has the DNA TGTGCCAGCAGCTTAGCGATAAATGAGCAGTTCTTC.

This chain joins TRBV7-2 and TRBJ2-1; 13 positions match TRBD2. V shed 5 bases, J shed 9 bases, and the junction held 16 bases outside the gene matches. CDR3 length: 18 residues. Germline-derived CDR1 and CDR2 are SGHTA and FQGNSA. The DNA for the CDR3 is TGTGCCAGCAGCCCCATTCCGTTGACTAGCGGGAGGATCGGTGAGCAGTTCTTC. It encodes CASSPIPLTSGRIGEQFF.

There are a few counts of this clonotype. The chain combines TRBV29-1 with TRBJ2-1; D uncertain. Trimming took 2 bases from V and 8 from J, leaving 13 bases between them. From germline, CDR1 is SQVTM and CDR2 ANQGSEA. CDR3 size: 13 residues. The CDR3: CSVENGPSDEQFF. The DNA of the CDR3 is TGCAGCGTTGAAAACGGGCCGAGCGATGAGCAGTTCTTC.

The rearrangement joins TRBV6-5 to TRBJ1-2, with 7 bases matching TRBD1. The ends lost 0 bases at V and 8 bases at J; junction bases unmatched: 9. Germline-derived CDR1 and CDR2 are MNHEY and SVGAGI. There are 15 residues in the CDR3. This chain's CDR3 is CASSYSGRGGQGYTF. The CDR3 nucleotides read TGTGCCAGCAGTTACTCGGGCAGGGGGGGCCAAGGCTACACCTTC.

The rearrangement joins TRBV5-1 to TRBJ2-3; D might be TRBD1 (6 bases). This CDR3 is built from 15 residues. Germline V gene sequence: CDR1 SGHRS, CDR2 YFSETQ. V was cut by 3 bases and J by 2 bases, with 13 bases left in between. In DNA form, the CDR3 reads TGCGCCAGCAGCTGCCCGGACAGCTCCACAGATACGCAGTATTTT. It codes for CASSCPDSSTDTQYF.

This clonotype was seen more than once but under ten times. The junction departs from the called germline gene at one end, perhaps through a read error. This chain joins TRBV7-9 and TRBJ2-7, with 9 bases that match TRBD2. The CDR3 runs to 15 residues. Germline CDR1 and CDR2: SEHNR and FQNEAQ (reference sequence). DNA of the CDR3: TGTACCAGCAGCTTAACTGGGACTAGCATCTACGAGCAGTACTTC. Amino acids: CTSSLTGTSIYEQYF.

As to this clonotype: Possible read error: a much larger clone is one base away. The chain carries TRBV29-1 and TRBJ1-2, with unresolved D. This CDR3 is 13 amino acids long. The V gene's germline CDR1 is SQVTM and CDR2 ANQGSEA. V lost 4 bases to trimming and J lost 0 bases, with 9 bases between them. The CDR3 bases are TGCAGCGTTGTCGGCATGACTAACTATGGCTACACCTTC. This sequence encodes CSVVGMTNYGYTF.

This clonotype has only one observation. This chain links TRBV3-1 with TRBJ1-1, with D possibly being TRBD1 (5 bases). The CDR3 is made up of 11 amino acids. Looked up from germline, CDR1 is LGHDT and CDR2 is YNNKEL (reference sequence). V dropped 3 bases and J dropped 8 bases, with 7 bases sitting between them. The CDR3 DNA follows: TGTGCCAGCAGCCACTCAGGGGAAGCTTTCTTT. It specifies CASSHSGEAFF.

This clonotype was seen once. This chain joins TRBV3-1 and TRBJ2-1; TRBD2 matches at 9 bases. Trimming at V came to 4 bases and at J to 3 bases, leaving 16 bases not matched to a gene. This CDR3 is 19 amino acids long. The germline V gene encodes CDR1 LGHDT and CDR2 YNNKEL (reference sequence). CDR3 protein: CASSPPLLTSGSYYNEQFF. In DNA form, the CDR3 reads TGTGCCAGCAGCCCTCCATTGCTAACTAGCGGGTCTTACTACAATGAGCAGTTCTTC.

This clonotype was seen repeatedly, ten times or more. The V gene is TRBV24-1, the J gene TRBJ2-7; D is perhaps TRBD1 or TRBD2 (5 bases each). Between the trimmed V and J ends, which lost 4 bases and 5 bases, there was a span of 23 bases. The germline V gene encodes CDR1 KGHDR and CDR2 SFDVKD. CDR3 size: 17 residues. The CDR3 region has the DNA TGTGCCACCAGTGAAACAGTCGGGACGGACCTTCGGGACGAGCAGTACTTC. Its protein product is CATSETVGTDLRDEQYF.

The chain couples TRBV5-1 to TRBJ2-2; tentative D call: TRBD1 (6 bases). CDR1 and CDR2 (germline): SGHRS, YFSETQ. The CDR3 is 15 amino acids. Trimming left V 2 bases short and J 0 bases short, with 8 bases between. DNA of the CDR3: TGCGCCAGCAGCTTTACAGGGTCGAACACCGGGGAGCTGTTTTTT. As protein: CASSFTGSNTGELFF.

The rearrangement uses TRBV5-1 and TRBJ1-2; TRBD1 might be the D (5 bases). V was shortened by 6 bases and J by 6 bases, with 15 bases between the two germline ends. The V gene's germline CDR1 is SGHRS and CDR2 YFSETQ. The CDR3 length is 13 residues. The CDR3 spells CASTPGLQDGYTF. The CDR3 DNA sequence: TGCGCCAGCACCCCCGGCCTACAGGATGGCTACACCTTC.

This chain links TRBV7-9 with TRBJ2-1; 7 bases line up with TRBD2. The V gene end was trimmed by 5 bases and the J gene end by 7 bases; junction bases not matched to a gene: 14. Germline assignment: CDR1 SEHNR and CDR2 FQNEAQ (reference sequence). The CDR3 loop spans 16 amino acids. The CDR3 region is CASSPRGSLRENEQFF. As DNA, the CDR3 is TGTGCCAGCAGCCCTCGCGGGAGCTTGAGGGAAAATGAGCAGTTCTTC. The full variable domain, with the rest looked up from reference TRBV7-9 and TRBJ2-1, is DTGVSQNPRHKITKRGQNVTFRCDPISEHNRLYWYRQTLGQGPEFLTYFQNEAQLEKSRLLSDRFSAERPKGSFSTLEIQRTEQGDSAMYLCASSPRGSLRENEQFFGPGTRLTVL.

This clonotype was detected a few times. The gene calls are TRBV9 and TRBJ2-1; D is unclear. The V end was cut by 4 bases, the J end by 9 bases, with 14 bases between. Germline V gene data show CDR1 as SGDLS and CDR2 as YYNGEE. This CDR3 comprises 13 residues. The CDR3 loop reads CASSPSLRGEQFF. The CDR3 DNA reads as TGTGCCAGCAGCCCCAGTCTTAGAGGTGAGCAGTTCTTC.

Comment on this clonotype: A clone one base away is much larger, so this may be a read error. The chain carries TRBV20-1 and TRBJ2-5; 9 positions agree with TRBD1. CDR1 is DFQATT and CDR2 is SNEGSKA in the germline V gene (reference sequence). V trimming: 7 bases; J trimming: 5 bases; junction bases outside the gene matches: 8. CDR3 length: 13 amino acids. The CDR3 DNA reads as TGCAGTGTTCTGGACAGGGGCGGGGAGACCCAGTACTTC. It yields the protein CSVLDRGGETQYF.